The 17 T cell receptor beta chains given below trace back to one sample, sequenced in a study of blood T cell repertoires in COVID-19. Produced via immunoSEQ multiplex PCR; TCRdb's table is partial and in-frame only. This sample has around 84,000 clones, with about 80% found just once. Sequencing input: peripheral blood. All receptors come from a man in his forties or fifties with active or convalescent COVID-19.

V and J are TRBV2 and TRBJ1-2, with 10 bases matching TRBD1. The germline CDR1 and CDR2 sequences are SNHLY and FYNNEI. Trimming removed 6 bases from V and 3 bases from J; junction bases left unmatched: 7. CDR3 length: 15 amino acids. Here the CDR3 DNA reads TGTGCCAGCAGCTCCGGGACAGGGGCCTACTATGGCTACACCTTC. The encoded protein is CASSSGTGAYYGYTF.

The chain uses TRBV2 and TRBJ1-1; TRBD1 might be the D (5 bases). Between the trimmed V and J ends, which lost 7 bases and 1 base, there was a span of 13 bases. The CDR3 runs to 14 residues. CDR1 is SNHLY, CDR2 FYNNEI, per germline. CDR3 amino acids: CASTEVQANTEAFF. The CDR3 coding sequence is TGTGCCAGCACTGAGGTACAGGCGAACACTGAAGCTTTCTTT.

This clone appeared a single time. The J gene is TRBJ2-5, the V gene TRBV12-5, with TRBD1 identical over 7 bases. The CDR3 has 15 residues. Germline lookup yields CDR1 LGHNT and CDR2 FRNRAP. Losses at the gene ends were 6 bases for V and 5 bases for J; bases not matched to a gene: 12. The CDR3 reads CASGPGASRGETQYF. The CDR3 DNA sequence: TGTGCTAGTGGCCCCGGGGCTAGCAGGGGGGAGACCCAGTACTTC.

This chain connects TRBV5-1 to TRBJ1-1; 12 bases match TRBD1. The trim removed 4 bases at V and 4 bases at J, leaving 8 bases unmatched. This CDR3 has 16 residues. Germline V gene lookup returns CDR1 SGHRS and CDR2 YFSETQ. CDR3 sequence (DNA): TGCGCCAGCAGCCCCCGGGGGACAGGGGGCTTCACTGAAGCTTTCTTT. This sequence encodes CASSPRGTGGFTEAFF.

This sequence joins TRBV5-1 and TRBJ2-1; D gene ambiguous. Per germline, CDR1 SGHRS and CDR2 YFSETQ. Trimming pared 7 bases from V and 8 bases from J, leaving 19 bases between. There are 14 residues in the CDR3. For the CDR3, the DNA is TGCGCCAGCGGGCCCCAGCCCAAGGAAGATGAGCAGTTCTTC. Translation gives CASGPQPKEDEQFF.

The genes are TRBV5-8 and TRBJ2-1, with D perhaps matching TRBD1 (5 bases). Looked up from germline, CDR1 is SGHTS and CDR2 is YDEGEE. V lost 5 bases to trimming and J lost 6 bases, with 21 bases between them. This CDR3 is 16 amino acids long. The CDR3 nucleotides read TGTGCCAGCAGAACACAGGAGTTAGAAGCCCTCAATGAGCAGTTCTTC. Amino acids: CASRTQELEALNEQFF.

The rearrangement uses TRBV4-3 and TRBJ1-2, with TRBD1 identical over 8 bases. Germline CDR1 is LGHNA and CDR2 is YSLEER. V dropped 1 base and J dropped 8; count of bases not matched to a gene: 9. This CDR3 region has 15 residues. CDR3 loop: CASSQVGQGAGGYTF. The CDR3 coding sequence is TGCGCCAGCAGCCAAGTGGGGCAGGGGGCGGGAGGCTACACCTTC.

V gene TRBV24-1 combines with J gene TRBJ1-4; 9 bases fit TRBD1. CDR1 KGHDR and CDR2 SFDVKD come from the germline V gene. This CDR3 is built from 16 residues. V shed 2 bases and J 5 bases; nucleotides not matched to a gene: 5. CDR3 DNA sequence: TGTGCCACCAGTGATTCTCAGACAGGGGGGAATGAAAAACTGTTTTTT. It yields the protein CATSDSQTGGNEKLFF.

The chain couples TRBV12-3 or TRBV12-4 to TRBJ2-1, with a possible D match to TRBD2 (7 bases). V lost 5 bases to trimming and J lost 9 bases, with 14 bases between them. The CDR3 totals 13 residues. The CDR3 loop is CASSLWGGGEQFF. CDR3 nucleotides: TGTGCCAGCAGTCTGTGGGGGGGCGGTGAGCAGTTCTTC.

CDR3 bases: TGTGCCAGCAGCTTAGGGGGGCCAGACGAGCAGTACTTC. Translation gives CASSLGGPDEQYF. The rearrangement joins TRBV11-2 to TRBJ2-7, with a possible D match to TRBD1 (6 bases). The CDR3 has 13 residues. V lost 1 base, J lost 5 bases, and 9 bases lay in between. Germline CDR1 reads SGHAT; CDR2 reads FQNNGV.

The CDR3 here is CSVEGQETPTDTQYF. The CDR3 DNA is TGCAGCGTTGAGGGACAGGAGACCCCCACAGATACGCAGTATTTT. The V gene is TRBV29-1, the J gene TRBJ2-3, with 8 bases matching TRBD1. Germline V gives CDR1 SQVTM, CDR2 ANQGSEA. This CDR3 is built from 15 residues. V shed 3 bases, J shed 2 bases, and the junction held 7 bases outside the gene matches.

This clone was detected once. The rearrangement links TRBV28 to TRBJ2-5; D might be TRBD2 (5 bases). The germline V gene encodes CDR1 MDHEN and CDR2 SYDVKM. The CDR3 sequence is 14 residues long. V was clipped by 5 bases and J by 6 bases, with 16 bases between them. Here the CDR3 reads CASSPGGGRQTQYF. As DNA, the CDR3 is TGTGCCAGCAGTCCCGGAGGAGGTCGGCAGACCCAGTACTTC.

The J gene is TRBJ1-2, the V gene TRBV6-6, with D perhaps matching TRBD1 (6 bases). The germline V gene encodes CDR1 MNHNY and CDR2 SVGAGI (reference sequence). Trimming shortened V by 10 bases and J by 4 bases, and 16 bases separated the two germline ends. The length of the CDR3 is 13 residues. CDR3 sequence: CAIQRGGLYGYTF. The DNA for the CDR3 is TGTGCCATACAAAGGGGGGGGCTCTATGGCTACACCTTC.

This chain connects TRBV27 to TRBJ2-1; possible D gene TRBD2, 5 bases. Germline CDR1 and CDR2: MNHEY and SMNVEV (reference sequence). The CDR3 is 17 amino acids. V was clipped by 5 bases and J by 0 bases, with 17 bases between them. The CDR3 DNA reads TGTGCCAGCAGTCTCCACTCGGAGCGGATCTCCTACAATGAGCAGTTCTTC. It specifies CASSLHSERISYNEQFF.

This clone was observed a handful of times. The chain carries TRBV25-1 and TRBJ2-2, with D possibly matching TRBD1 (5 bases). Germline CDR1 is MGHDK and CDR2 is SYGVNS. The CDR3 sequence is 16 residues long. Trimming removed 8 bases at V and 4 bases at J, with 20 bases between. The CDR3 loop reads CASGASSRVGTGELFF. In DNA, the CDR3 is TGTGCCAGCGGAGCAAGCAGCAGGGTCGGCACCGGGGAGCTGTTTTTT. The variable domain in full, with the rest retrieved from reference TRBV25-1 and TRBJ2-2, is EADIYQTPRYLVIGTGKKITLECSQTMGHDKMYWYQQDPGMELHLIHYSYGVNSTEKGDLSSESTVSRIRTEHFPLTLESARPSHTSQYLCASGASSRVGTGELFFGEGSRLTVL.

The V and J genes are TRBV7-6 and TRBJ2-1; D is perhaps TRBD2 (5 bases). Trimming removed 3 bases at V and 9 bases at J, with 15 bases between. Germline CDR1 and CDR2: SGHVS and FNYEAQ. The CDR3 runs 14 residues. The CDR3 loop reads CASSFAGGMGEQFF. In DNA, the CDR3 is TGTGCCAGCAGCTTTGCGGGTGGTATGGGTGAGCAGTTCTTC.

This clone was counted once. This chain links TRBV5-1 with TRBJ1-2; perhaps TRBD1 as D (5 bases). Looked up from germline, CDR1 is SGHRS and CDR2 is YFSETQ. V gave up 0 bases and J gave up 8 bases, with 17 bases separating them. This CDR3 has 15 residues. CDR3 nucleotide sequence: TGCGCCAGCAGCTTGGGGGGCGGGGAGGACCCCGGCTACACCTTC. It specifies CASSLGGGEDPGYTF.